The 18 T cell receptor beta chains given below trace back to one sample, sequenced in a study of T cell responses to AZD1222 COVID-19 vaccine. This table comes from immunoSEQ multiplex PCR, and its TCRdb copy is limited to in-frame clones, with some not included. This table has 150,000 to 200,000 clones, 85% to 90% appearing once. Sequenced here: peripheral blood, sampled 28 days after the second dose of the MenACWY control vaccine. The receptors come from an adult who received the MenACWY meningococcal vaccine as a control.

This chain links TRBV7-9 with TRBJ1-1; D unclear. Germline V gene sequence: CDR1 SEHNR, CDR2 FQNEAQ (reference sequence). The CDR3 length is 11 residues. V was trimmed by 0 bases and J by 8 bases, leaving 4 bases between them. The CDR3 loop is CASSLAPEAFF. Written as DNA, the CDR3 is TGTGCCAGCAGCTTAGCGCCGGAAGCTTTCTTT.

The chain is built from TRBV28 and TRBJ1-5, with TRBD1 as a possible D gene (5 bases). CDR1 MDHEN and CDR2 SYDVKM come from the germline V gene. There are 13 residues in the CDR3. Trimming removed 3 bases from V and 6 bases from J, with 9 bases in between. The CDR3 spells CASSFYRTQPQHF. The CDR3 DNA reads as TGTGCCAGCAGTTTCTACAGGACTCAGCCCCAGCATTTT.

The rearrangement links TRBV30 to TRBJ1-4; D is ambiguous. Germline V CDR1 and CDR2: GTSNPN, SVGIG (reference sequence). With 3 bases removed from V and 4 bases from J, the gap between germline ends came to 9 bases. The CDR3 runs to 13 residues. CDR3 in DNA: TGTGCCTGGAGACTGGACCGTAATGAAAAACTGTTTTTT. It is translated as CAWRLDRNEKLFF.

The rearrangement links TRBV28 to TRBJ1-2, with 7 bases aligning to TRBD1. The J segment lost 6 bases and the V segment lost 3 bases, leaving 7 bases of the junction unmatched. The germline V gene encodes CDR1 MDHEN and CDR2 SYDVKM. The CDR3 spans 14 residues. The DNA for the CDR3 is TGTGCCAGCAGTTTTCAGACAGGGATCCATGGCTACACCTTC. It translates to CASSFQTGIHGYTF.

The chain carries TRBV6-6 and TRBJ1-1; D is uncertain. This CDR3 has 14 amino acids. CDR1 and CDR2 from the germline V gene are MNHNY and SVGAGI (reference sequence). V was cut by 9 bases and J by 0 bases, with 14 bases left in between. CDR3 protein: CASAVPQLNTEAFF. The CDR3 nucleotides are TGTGCCAGTGCGGTTCCCCAACTGAACACTGAAGCTTTCTTT.

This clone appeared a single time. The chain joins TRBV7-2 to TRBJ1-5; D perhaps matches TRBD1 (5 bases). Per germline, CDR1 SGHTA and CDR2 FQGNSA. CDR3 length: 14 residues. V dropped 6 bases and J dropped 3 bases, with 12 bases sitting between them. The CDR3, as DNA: TGTGCCAGCAGTGGGGGACGGATCAATCAGCCCCAGCATTTT. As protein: CASSGGRINQPQHF.

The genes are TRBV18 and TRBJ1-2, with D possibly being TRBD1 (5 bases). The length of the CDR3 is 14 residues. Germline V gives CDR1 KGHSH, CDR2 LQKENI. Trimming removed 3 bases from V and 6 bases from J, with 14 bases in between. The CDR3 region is CASSPDTYRDGYTF. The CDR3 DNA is TGTGCCAGCTCACCGGACACCTATAGGGATGGCTACACCTTC.

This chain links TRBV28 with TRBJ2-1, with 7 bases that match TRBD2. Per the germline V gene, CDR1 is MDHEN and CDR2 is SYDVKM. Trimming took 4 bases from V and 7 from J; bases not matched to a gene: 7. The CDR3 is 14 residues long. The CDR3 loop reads CASSSGTNRNEQFF. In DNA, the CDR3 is TGTGCCAGCAGTTCCGGGACTAATAGGAATGAGCAGTTCTTC.

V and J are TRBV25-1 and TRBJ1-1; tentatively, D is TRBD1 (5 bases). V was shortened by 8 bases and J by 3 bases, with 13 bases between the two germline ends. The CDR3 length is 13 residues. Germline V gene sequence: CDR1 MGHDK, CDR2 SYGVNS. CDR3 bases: TGTGCCAGCCGGACAAGCCCCGACACTGAAGCTTTCTTT. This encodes CASRTSPDTEAFF.

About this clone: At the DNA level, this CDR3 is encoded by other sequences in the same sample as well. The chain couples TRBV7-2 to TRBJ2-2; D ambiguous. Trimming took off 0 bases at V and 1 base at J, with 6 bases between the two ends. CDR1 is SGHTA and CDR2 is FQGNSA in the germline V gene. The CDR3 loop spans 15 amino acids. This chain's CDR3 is CASSLAAGNTGELFF. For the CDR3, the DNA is TGTGCCAGCAGCTTAGCGGCAGGGAACACCGGGGAGCTGTTTTTT.

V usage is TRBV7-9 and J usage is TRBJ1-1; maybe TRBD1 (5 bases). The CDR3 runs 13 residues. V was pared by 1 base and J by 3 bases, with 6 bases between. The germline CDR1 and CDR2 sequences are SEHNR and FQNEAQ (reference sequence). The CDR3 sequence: CASSLGQYTEAFF. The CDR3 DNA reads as TGTGCCAGCAGCTTAGGACAGTACACTGAAGCTTTCTTT.

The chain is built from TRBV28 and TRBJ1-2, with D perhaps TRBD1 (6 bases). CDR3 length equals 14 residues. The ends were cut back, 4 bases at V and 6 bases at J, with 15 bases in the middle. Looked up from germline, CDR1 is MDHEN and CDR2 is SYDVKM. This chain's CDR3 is CASSSPGGRDGYTF. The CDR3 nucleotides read TGTGCCAGCAGTTCCCCGGGGGGGCGGGATGGCTACACCTTC.

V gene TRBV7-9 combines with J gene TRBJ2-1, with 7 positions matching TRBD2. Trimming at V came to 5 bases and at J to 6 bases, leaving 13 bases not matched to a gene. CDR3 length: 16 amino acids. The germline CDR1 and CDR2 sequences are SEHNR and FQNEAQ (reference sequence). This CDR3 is CASSALGSSGPNEQFF. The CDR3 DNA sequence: TGTGCCAGCAGCGCGTTAGGGAGTAGCGGGCCCAATGAGCAGTTCTTC.

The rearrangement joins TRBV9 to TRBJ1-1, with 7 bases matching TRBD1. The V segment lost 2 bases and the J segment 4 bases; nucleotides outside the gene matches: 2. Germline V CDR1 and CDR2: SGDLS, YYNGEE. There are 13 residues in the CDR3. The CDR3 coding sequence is TGTGCCAGCAGCGTTGGACAGGCCACTGAAGCTTTCTTT. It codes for CASSVGQATEAFF.

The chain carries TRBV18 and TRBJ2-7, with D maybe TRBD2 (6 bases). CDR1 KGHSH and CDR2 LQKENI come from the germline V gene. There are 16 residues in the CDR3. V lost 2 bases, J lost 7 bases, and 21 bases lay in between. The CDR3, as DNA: TGTGCCAGCTCACCAAGGTGGAGGGATAGTCTTGGGGAGCAGTACTTC. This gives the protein CASSPRWRDSLGEQYF.

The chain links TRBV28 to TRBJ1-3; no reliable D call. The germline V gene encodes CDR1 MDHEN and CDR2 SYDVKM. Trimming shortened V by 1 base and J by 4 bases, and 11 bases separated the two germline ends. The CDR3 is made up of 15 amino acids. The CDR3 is CASSLYGRGGNTIYF. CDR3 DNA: TGTGCCAGCAGTTTATATGGCAGAGGGGGAAACACCATATATTTT.

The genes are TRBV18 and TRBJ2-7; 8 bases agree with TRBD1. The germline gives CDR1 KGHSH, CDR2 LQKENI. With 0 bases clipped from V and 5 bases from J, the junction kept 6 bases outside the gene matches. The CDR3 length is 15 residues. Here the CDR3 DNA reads TGTGCCAGCTCACCACCGCGACAGGGGAACGACGAGCAGTACTTC. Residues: CASSPPRQGNDEQYF.

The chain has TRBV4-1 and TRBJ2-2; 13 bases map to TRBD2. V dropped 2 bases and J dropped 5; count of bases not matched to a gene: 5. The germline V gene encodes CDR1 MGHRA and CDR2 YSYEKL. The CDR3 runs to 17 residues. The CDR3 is CASSQPMGLAGTGELFF. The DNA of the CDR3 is TGCGCCAGCAGCCAACCAATGGGACTAGCGGGGACCGGGGAGCTGTTTTTT.